By its share, the clone carrying this T cell receptor (beta chain) is large. Unmatched junction bases numbered 15, after V lost 10 bases and J lost 4 bases. CDR3 length: 15 amino acids. Adaptor-ligated barcode primers were used to amplify TRBV12-4/TRBJ1-2 clonotypes. TCRdb reprocessed the multiplex PCR reads via MiXCR and lists one record per CDR3 protein. The data hold 900 to 1,000 distinct CDR3 sequences, with 2.9% observed a single time. Treg sorting used a CD4+CD25+CD127-/low gate. The gene calls are TRBV12-3 or TRBV12-4 and TRBJ1-2; 7 nucleotides line up with TRBD1. The source of this sequence is a female donor with breast cancer. Specimen: tumor-infiltrating Tregs sorted from the breast tumor. The CDR3 nucleotides are TGTGCCACCATGGAATGGTCCGGGACAGCCTATGGCTACACCTTC. It encodes CATMEWSGTAYGYTF.